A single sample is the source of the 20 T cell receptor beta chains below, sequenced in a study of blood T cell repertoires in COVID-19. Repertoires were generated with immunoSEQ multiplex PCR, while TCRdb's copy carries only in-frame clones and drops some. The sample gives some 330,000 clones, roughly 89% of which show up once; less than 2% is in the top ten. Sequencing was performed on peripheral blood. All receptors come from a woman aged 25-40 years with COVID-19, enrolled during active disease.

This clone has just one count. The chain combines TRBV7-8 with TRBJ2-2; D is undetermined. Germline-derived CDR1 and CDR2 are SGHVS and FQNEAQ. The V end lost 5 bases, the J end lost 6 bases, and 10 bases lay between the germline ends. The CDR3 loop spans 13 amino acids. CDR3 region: CASSPIVAGELFF. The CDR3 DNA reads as TGTGCCAGCAGCCCAATAGTGGCCGGGGAGCTGTTTTTT.

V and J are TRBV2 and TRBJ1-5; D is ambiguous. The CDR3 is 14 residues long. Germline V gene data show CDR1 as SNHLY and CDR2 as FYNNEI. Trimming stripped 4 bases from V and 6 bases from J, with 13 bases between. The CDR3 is CASSASSQIQPQHF. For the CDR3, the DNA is TGTGCCAGCAGTGCGTCTTCACAGATTCAGCCCCAGCATTTT.

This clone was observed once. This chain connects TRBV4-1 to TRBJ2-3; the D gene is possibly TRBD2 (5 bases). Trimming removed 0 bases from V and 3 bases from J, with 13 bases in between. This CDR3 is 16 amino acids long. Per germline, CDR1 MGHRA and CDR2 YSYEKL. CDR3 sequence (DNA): TGCGCCAGCAGCCAAGATGGAGGCCCCAGGACAGATACGCAGTATTTT. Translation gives CASSQDGGPRTDTQYF.

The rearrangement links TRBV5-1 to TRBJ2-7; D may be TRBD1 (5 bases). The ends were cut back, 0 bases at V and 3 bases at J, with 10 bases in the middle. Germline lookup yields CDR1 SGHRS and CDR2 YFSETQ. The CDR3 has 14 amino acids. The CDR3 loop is CASSLDSRVYEQYF. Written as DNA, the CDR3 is TGCGCCAGCAGCTTGGATTCCAGGGTCTACGAGCAGTACTTC.

The CDR3 bases are TGTGCCAGCAGAAAACAGGGGGTAGCTGGAAACACCATATATTTT. It yields the protein CASRKQGVAGNTIYF. The rearrangement uses TRBV2 and TRBJ1-3, with 8 positions matching TRBD1. The CDR3 is 15 amino acids. V lost 6 bases, J lost 2 bases, and 6 bases stayed unmatched. Germline assignment: CDR1 SNHLY and CDR2 FYNNEI.

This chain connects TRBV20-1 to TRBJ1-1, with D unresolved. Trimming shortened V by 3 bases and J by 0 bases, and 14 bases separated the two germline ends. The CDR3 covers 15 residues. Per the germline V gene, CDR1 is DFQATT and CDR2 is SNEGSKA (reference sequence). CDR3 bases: TGCAGTGCTAGTCGAGCCCTCAATATGAACACTGAAGCTTTCTTT. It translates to CSASRALNMNTEAFF.

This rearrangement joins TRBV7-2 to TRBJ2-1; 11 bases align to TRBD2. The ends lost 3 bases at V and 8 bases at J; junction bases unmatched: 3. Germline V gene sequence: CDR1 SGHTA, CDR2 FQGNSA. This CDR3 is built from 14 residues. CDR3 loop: CASSFSGGADEQFF. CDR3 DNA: TGTGCCAGCAGCTTTAGCGGGGGGGCGGATGAGCAGTTCTTC.

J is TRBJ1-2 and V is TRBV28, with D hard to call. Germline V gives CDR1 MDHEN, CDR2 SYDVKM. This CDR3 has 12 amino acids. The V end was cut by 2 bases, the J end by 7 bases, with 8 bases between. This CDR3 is CASSLLPRGYTF. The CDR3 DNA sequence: TGTGCCAGCAGTTTACTCCCCCGTGGCTACACCTTC.

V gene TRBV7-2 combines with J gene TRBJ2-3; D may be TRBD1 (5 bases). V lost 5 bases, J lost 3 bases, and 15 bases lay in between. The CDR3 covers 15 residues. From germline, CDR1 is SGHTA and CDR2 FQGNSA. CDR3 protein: CASSQHQGRTDTQYF. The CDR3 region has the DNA TGTGCCAGCAGCCAACACCAGGGTAGGACAGATACGCAGTATTTT.

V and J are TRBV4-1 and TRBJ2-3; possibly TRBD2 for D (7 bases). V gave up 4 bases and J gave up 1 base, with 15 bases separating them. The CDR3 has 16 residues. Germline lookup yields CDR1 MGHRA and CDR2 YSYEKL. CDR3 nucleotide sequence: TGCGCCAGCAGCCCTGCGGGGCGGGGGCGCACAGATACGCAGTATTTT. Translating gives CASSPAGRGRTDTQYF.

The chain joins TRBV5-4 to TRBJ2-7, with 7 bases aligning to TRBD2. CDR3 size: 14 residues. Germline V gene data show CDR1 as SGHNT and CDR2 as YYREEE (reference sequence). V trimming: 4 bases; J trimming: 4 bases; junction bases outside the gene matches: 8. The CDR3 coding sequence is TGTGCCAGCAGCAATCCGGAACTAGCGTACGAGCAGTACTTC. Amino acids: CASSNPELAYEQYF. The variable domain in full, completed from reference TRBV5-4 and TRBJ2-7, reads ETGVTQSPTHLIKTRGQQVTLRCSSQSGHNTVSWYQQALGQGPQFIFQYYREEENGRGNFPPRFSGLQFPNYSSELNVNALELDDSALYLCASSNPELAYEQYFGPGTRLTVT.

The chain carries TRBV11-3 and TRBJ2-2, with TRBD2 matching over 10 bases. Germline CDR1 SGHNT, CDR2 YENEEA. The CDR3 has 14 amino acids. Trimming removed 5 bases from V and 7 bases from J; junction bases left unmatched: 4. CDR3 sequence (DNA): TGTGCCAGCAGCAAGCGGGGGGGCGTCGGGGAGCTGTTTTTT. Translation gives CASSKRGGVGELFF.

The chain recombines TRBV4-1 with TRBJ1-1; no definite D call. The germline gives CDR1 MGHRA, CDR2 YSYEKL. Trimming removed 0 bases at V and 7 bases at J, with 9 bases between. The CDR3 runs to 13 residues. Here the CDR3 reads CASSQELYGEAFF. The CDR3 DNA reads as TGCGCCAGCAGCCAAGAACTATATGGTGAAGCTTTCTTT.

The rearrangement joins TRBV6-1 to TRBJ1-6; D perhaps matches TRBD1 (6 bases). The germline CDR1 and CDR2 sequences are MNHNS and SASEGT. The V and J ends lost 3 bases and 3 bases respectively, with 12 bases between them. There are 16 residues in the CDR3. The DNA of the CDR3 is TGTGCCAGCAGTGATGTAGGACAGAGCTATAATTCACCCCTCCACTTT. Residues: CASSDVGQSYNSPLHF.

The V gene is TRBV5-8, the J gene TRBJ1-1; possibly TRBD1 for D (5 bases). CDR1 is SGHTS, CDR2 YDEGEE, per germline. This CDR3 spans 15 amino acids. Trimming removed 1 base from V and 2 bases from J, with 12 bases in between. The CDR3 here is CASSLFGGGNTEAFF. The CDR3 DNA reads TGTGCCAGCAGCTTGTTTGGGGGAGGAAACACTGAAGCTTTCTTT.

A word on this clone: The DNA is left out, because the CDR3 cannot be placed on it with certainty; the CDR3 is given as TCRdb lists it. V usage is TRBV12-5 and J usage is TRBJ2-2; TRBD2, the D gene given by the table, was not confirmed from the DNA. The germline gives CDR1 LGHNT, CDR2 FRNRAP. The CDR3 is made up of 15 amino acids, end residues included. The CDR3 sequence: CASGFEVFGAGELFF.

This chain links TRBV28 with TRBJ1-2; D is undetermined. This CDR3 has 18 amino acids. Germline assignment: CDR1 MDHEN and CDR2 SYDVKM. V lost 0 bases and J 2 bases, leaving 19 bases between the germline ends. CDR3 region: CASSLWSPRPGGNYGYTF. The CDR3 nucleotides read TGTGCCAGCAGTTTATGGTCGCCCCGGCCGGGAGGGAACTATGGCTACACCTTC.

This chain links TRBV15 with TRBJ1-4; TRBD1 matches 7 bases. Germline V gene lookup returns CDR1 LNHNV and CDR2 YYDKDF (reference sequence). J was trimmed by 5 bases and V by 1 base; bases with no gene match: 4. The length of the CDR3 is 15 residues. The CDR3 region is CATSRGVRGNEKLFF. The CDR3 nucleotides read TGTGCCACCAGCAGAGGGGTCAGGGGGAATGAAAAACTGTTTTTT.

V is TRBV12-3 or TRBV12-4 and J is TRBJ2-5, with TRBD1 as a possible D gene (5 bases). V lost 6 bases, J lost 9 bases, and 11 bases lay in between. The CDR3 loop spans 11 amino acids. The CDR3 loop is CASSQGVAQYF. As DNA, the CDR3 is TGTGCCAGCAGCCAGGGTGTAGCCCAGTACTTC.

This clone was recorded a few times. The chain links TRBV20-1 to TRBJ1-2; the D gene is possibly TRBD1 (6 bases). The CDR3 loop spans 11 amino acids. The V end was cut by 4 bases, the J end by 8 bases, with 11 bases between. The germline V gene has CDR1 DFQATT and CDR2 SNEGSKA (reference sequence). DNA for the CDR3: TGCAGTGCTAACAGGGTGTCAGGCTACACCTTC. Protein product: CSANRVSGYTF.